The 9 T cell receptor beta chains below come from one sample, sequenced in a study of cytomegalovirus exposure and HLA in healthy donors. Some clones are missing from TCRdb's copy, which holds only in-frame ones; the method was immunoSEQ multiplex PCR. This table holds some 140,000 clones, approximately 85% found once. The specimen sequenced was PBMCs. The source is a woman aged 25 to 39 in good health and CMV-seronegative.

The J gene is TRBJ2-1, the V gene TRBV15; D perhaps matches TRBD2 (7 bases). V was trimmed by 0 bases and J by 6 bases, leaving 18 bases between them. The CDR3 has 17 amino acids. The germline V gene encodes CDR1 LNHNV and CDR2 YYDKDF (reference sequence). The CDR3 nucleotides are TGTGCCACCAGCAGAGATCTCAAAGGGGGGGTGTCCAATGAGCAGTTCTTC. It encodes CATSRDLKGGVSNEQFF.

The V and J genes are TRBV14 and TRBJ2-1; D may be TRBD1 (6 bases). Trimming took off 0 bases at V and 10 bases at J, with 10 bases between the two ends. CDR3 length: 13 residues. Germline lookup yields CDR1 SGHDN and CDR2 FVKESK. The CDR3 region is CASSQDPGHEQFF. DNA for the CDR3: TGTGCCAGCAGCCAAGATCCGGGACACGAGCAGTTCTTC.

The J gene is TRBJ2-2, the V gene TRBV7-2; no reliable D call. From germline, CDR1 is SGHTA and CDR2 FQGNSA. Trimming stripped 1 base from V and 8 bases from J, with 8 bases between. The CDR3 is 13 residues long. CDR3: CASSLVWAGELFF. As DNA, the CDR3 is TGTGCCAGCAGCTTAGTGTGGGCTGGGGAGCTGTTTTTT.

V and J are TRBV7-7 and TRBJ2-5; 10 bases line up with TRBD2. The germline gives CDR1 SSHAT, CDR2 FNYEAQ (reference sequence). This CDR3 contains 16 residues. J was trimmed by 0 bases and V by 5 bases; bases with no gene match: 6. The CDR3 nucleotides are TGTGCCAGCAGCATAAAGCGGGGGGGACACCAAGAGACCCAGTACTTC. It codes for CASSIKRGGHQETQYF.

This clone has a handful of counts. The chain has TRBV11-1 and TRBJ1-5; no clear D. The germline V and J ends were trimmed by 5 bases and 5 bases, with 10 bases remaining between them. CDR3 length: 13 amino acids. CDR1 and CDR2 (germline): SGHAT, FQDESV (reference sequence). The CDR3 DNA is TGTGCCAGCAGCCATACGGGAGATCAGCCCCAGCATTTT. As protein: CASSHTGDQPQHF.

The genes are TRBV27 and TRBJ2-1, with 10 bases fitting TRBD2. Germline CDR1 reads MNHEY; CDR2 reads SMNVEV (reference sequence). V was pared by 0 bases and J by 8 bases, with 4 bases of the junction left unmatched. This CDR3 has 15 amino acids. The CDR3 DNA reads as TGTGCCAGCAGTTTATCGGGACTAGCGAGGGATGAGCAGTTCTTC. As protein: CASSLSGLARDEQFF.

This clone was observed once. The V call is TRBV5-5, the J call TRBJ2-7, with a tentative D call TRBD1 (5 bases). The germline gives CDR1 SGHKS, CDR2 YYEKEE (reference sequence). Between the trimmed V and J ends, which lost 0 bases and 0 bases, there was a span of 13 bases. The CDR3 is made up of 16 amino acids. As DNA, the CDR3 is TGTGCCAGCAGCTTGGTCGGGCAGGGAAGCTCCTACGAGCAGTACTTC. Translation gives CASSLVGQGSSYEQYF.

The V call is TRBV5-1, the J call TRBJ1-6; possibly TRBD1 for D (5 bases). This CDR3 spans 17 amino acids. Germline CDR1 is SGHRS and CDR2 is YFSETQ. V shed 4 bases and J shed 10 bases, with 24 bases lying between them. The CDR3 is CASSLDGMTDGRSPLHF. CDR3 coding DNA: TGCGCCAGCAGCCTGGATGGGATGACAGACGGTAGGTCACCCCTCCACTTT.

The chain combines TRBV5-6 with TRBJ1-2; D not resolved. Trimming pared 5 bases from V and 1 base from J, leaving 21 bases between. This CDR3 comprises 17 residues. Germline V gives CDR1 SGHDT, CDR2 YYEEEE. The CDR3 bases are TGTGCCAGCAGGCTGTTTCGGAGGTCGGATATTAACTATGGCTACACCTTC. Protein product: CASRLFRRSDINYGYTF.